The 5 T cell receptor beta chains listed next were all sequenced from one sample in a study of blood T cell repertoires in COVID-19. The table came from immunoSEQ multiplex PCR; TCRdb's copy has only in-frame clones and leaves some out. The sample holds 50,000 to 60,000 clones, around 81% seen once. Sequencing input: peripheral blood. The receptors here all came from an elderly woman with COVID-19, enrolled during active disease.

CDR3 region: CASSSGQTLRRNQPQHF. The CDR3 bases are TGTGCCAGCAGCTCCGGACAGACCCTAAGACGCAATCAGCCCCAGCATTTT. The V and J genes are TRBV6-2 or TRBV6-3 and TRBJ1-5, with D perhaps matching TRBD1 (6 bases). The ends were cut back, 6 bases at V and 2 bases at J, with 20 bases in the middle. The germline CDR1 and CDR2 sequences are MNHEY and SVGEGT. The CDR3 extends over 17 amino acids.

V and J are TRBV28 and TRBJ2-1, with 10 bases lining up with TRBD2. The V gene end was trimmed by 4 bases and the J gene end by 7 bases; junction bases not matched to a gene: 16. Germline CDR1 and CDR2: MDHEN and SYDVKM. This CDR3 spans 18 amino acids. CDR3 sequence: CASSSTRAAGGTSNEQFF. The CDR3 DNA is TGTGCCAGCAGTTCCACAAGAGCAGCGGGAGGGACGAGTAATGAGCAGTTCTTC.

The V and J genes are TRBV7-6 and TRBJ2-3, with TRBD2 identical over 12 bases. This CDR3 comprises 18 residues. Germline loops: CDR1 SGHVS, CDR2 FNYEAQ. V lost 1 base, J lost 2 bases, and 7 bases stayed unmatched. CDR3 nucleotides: TGTGCCAGCAGCTTAGACCCTAGCGGGAGGGGGTCCACAGATACGCAGTATTTT. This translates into CASSLDPSGRGSTDTQYF.

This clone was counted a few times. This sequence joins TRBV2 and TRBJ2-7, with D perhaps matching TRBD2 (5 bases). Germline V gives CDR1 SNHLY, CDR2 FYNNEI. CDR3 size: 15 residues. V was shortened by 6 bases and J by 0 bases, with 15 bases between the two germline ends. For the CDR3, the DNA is TGTGCCAGCAGCCTTTCCAGACTAAGCTCCTACGAGCAGTACTTC. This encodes CASSLSRLSSYEQYF.

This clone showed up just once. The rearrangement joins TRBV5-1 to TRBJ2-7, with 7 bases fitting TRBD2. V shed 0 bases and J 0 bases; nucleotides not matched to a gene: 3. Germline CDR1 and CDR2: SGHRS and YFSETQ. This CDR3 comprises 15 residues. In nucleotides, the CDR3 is TGCGCCAGCAGCTTGGTAGCGGGTAGCTCCTACGAGCAGTACTTC. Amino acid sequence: CASSLVAGSSYEQYF.